This T cell receptor beta chain came from a study of cytomegalovirus exposure and HLA in healthy donors. Study-wide findings and caveats: In a later analysis, most CMV-associated TCR beta chains appeared HLA-restricted. Some TCR beta chains (roughly 150 of them) were listed as cytomegalovirus-associated.

This clone showed up just a few times. Its antigen remains unknown. The CDR3 loop spans 16 amino acids. CDR1 is SGHRS, CDR2 YFSETQ, per germline. V lost 4 bases to trimming and J lost 0 bases; unmatched junction nucleotides: 9. Each donor's status was that of a healthy bone marrow donor. Both 60 Vbeta primers and 13 Jbeta primers went into the PCR. Assay: immunoSEQ multiplex PCR; the TCRdb copy retains only in-frame clones and omits some. There are roughly 120,000 clones in the sample; around 72% occur only once, and 8% to 8.5% lies in the top ten. This chain uses TRBV5-1 with TRBJ1-1; 7 positions match TRBD1. This clonotype was obtained from a woman in her 40s in good health and CMV-seropositive. Specimen: PBMCs. The CDR3 region has the DNA TGCGCCAGCAGCACGGGACAGAGAAACATGAACACTGAAGCTTTCTTT. As protein: CASSTGQRNMNTEAFF.